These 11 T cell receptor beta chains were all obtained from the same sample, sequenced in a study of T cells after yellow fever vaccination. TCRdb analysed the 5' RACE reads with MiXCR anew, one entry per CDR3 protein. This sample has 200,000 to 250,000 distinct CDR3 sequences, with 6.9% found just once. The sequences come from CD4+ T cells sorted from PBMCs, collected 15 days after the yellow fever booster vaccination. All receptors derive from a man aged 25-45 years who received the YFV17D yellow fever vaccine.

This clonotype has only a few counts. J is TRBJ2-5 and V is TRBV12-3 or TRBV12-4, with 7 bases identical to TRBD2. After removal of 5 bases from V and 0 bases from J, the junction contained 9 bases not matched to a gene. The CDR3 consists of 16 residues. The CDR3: CASSRPREEHQETQYF. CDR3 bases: TGTGCCAGCAGTCGCCCCCGGGAGGAACACCAAGAGACCCAGTACTTC.

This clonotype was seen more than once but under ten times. The DNA of the CDR3 is TGCGCCAGCAGCTTACGGACCCACTACGAGCAGTACTTC. Its protein is CASSLRTHYEQYF. The chain has TRBV5-1 and TRBJ2-7; D remains ambiguous. This CDR3 contains 13 residues. Between the trimmed V and J ends, which lost 2 bases and 3 bases, there was a span of 9 bases. Germline V CDR1 and CDR2: SGHRS, YFSETQ.

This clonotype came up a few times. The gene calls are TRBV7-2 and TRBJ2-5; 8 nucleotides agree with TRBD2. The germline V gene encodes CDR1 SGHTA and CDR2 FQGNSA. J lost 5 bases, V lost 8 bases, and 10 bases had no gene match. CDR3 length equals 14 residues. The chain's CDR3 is CASGGLAGGETQYF. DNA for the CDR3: TGTGCCAGCGGCGGGCTAGCGGGCGGGGAGACCCAGTACTTC.

The CDR3 reads CASSESGGQGADEQYF. The CDR3 nucleotides are TGCGCCAGCAGTGAGTCTGGGGGACAGGGTGCGGACGAGCAGTACTTC. The chain couples TRBV10-1 to TRBJ2-7; 9 positions agree with TRBD1. V gave up 0 bases and J gave up 5 bases; unmatched junction bases: 8. Germline values: CDR1 WNHNN, CDR2 SYGVQD (reference sequence). The CDR3 spans 16 residues.

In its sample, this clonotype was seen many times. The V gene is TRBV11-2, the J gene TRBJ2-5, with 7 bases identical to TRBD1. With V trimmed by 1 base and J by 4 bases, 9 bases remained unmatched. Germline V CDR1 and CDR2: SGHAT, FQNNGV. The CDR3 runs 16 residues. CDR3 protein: CASSLGSGTELETQYF. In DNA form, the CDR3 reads TGTGCCAGCAGCTTAGGGTCCGGGACAGAATTAGAGACCCAGTACTTC.

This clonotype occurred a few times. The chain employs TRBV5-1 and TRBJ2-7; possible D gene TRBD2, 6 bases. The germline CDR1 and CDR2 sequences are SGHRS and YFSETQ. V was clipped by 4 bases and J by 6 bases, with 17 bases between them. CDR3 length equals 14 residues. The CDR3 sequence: CASSAGTTSLEQYF. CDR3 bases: TGCGCCAGCAGCGCGGGGACGACCTCCCTCGAGCAGTACTTC.

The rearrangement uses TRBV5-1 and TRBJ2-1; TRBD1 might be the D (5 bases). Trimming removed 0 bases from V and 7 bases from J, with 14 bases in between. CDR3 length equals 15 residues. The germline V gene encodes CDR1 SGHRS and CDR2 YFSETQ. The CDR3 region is CASSLEQGRPNEQFF. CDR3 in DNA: TGCGCCAGCAGCTTGGAGCAGGGAAGGCCTAATGAGCAGTTCTTC.

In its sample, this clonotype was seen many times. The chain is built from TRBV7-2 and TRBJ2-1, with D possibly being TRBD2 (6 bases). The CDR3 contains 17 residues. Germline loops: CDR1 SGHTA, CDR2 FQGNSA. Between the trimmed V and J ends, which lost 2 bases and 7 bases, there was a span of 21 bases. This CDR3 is CASSLPTSPGASNEQFF. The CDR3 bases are TGTGCCAGCAGCTTACCTACTAGCCCCGGAGCCAGTAATGAGCAGTTCTTC.

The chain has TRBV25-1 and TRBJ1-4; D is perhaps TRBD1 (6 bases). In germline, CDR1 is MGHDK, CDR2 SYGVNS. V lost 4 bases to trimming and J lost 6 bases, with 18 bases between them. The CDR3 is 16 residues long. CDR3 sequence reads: CASSATTGKAHEKLFF. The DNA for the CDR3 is TGTGCCAGCAGTGCAACAACAGGGAAGGCGCATGAAAAACTGTTTTTT.

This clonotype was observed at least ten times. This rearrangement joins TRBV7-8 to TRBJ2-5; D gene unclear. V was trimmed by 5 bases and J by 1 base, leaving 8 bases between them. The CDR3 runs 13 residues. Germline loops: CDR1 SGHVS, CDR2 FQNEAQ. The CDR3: CASSKGRQETQYF. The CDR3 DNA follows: TGTGCCAGCAGCAAAGGTCGCCAAGAGACCCAGTACTTC.

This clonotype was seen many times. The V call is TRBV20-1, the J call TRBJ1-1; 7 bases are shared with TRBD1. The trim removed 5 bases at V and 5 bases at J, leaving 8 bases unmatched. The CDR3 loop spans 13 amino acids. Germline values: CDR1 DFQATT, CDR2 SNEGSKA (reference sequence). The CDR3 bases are TGCAGTGCTCCCCCGGCAGGGGGGACTGAAGCTTTCTTT. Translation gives CSAPPAGGTEAFF.